These T cell receptor beta chains were read from a single sample in a study of CD8 T cells in ankylosing spondylitis. TCRdb analysed the 5' RACE reads with MiXCR anew, one entry per CDR3 protein. Of 500,000 to 550,000 distinct CDR3 sequences in the sample, more than 9.5% were seen once. Material for sequencing was blood, either unsorted or a sorted T cell fraction (not recorded which). The receptors were gathered from a male donor with ankylosing spondylitis. Each CDR3 is given without its conserved first and last residue. The D gene is left open where the match is weak.

D gene	V gene	CDR3 length	J gene	CDR3 protein
TRBD1	TRBV20-1	14	TRBJ1-6	SASRDRVDGNSPLH
TRBD2	TRBV20-1	13	TRBJ2-1	SARSGLAGVGEQF
TRBD2	TRBV25-1	13	TRBJ2-1	ASSERETFYNEQF
.	TRBV20-1	12	TRBJ1-1	SARVAGANTEAF
.	TRBV24-1	14	TRBJ2-6	ATSDPHLSGANVLT
.	TRBV5-1	12	TRBJ1-6	ASSLRGNNSPLH
TRBD2	TRBV20-1	11	TRBJ2-1	SAASGAYNEQF
.	TRBV12-3/TRBV12-4	10	TRBJ1-6	ASRKRGSPLH
.	TRBV11-2	11	TRBJ2-7	ASSLDPGYEQY
.	TRBV20-1	12	TRBJ2-3	SAREGSSTDTQY
.	TRBV5-1	14	TRBJ2-2	ASSLDWQAIGGELF
TRBD1	TRBV7-9	14	TRBJ2-2	ASSHGRGQNTGELF
TRBD1	TRBV5-1	14	TRBJ1-2	ASSLATRDRGYGYT
TRBD1	TRBV29-1	12	TRBJ1-2	SVEQDRGTGGYT
TRBD2	TRBV5-1	15	TRBJ2-1	ASSFLAGDGLYNEQF
.	TRBV7-9	13	TRBJ2-5	ASSPRGMYKETQY
TRBD2	TRBV10-3	14	TRBJ2-7	AISPTFGGRSYEQY
.	TRBV5-1	12	TRBJ2-4	ASSLSPGKNIQY
.	TRBV7-2	12	TRBJ1-1	ASKEGGSDTEAF
TRBD1	TRBV27	14	TRBJ2-6	ASSLDRGAGANVLT
.	TRBV5-1	13	TRBJ2-1	ASSSTSSNYNEQF
.	TRBV6-2/TRBV6-3	14	TRBJ2-2	ASSGSPTAPSGELF
.	TRBV4-1	14	TRBJ2-3	ASRPTPGQNTDTQY
TRBD2	TRBV7-8	15	TRBJ2-3	ASSLRAPSGGMDTQY
TRBD2	TRBV24-1	17	TRBJ2-1	ATSDTGTSGRAENNEQF
.	TRBV25-1	11	TRBJ1-4	ASSEYFDEKLF
TRBD1	TRBV13	13	TRBJ2-1	ASSLEGQDYNEQF
TRBD2	TRBV5-1	13	TRBJ2-7	ASSPASGPSYEQY
.	TRBV14	14	TRBJ1-1	ASSQGTPAGDTEVF
.	TRBV24-1	14	TRBJ2-1	ATSDSWGETYNEQF
.	TRBV2	14	TRBJ1-4	ASSLPARGTNEKLF
TRBD2	TRBV11-1	17	TRBJ2-1	ASSPSIRTSGSSYNEQF
.	TRBV20-1	10	TRBJ2-3	SATLDGDTQY
TRBD1	TRBV5-1	14	TRBJ1-2	ASSFLQGIGDYGYT
.	TRBV9	12	TRBJ2-5	ASSGREYQETQY
TRBD2	TRBV20-1	12	TRBJ2-1	SARAASGSVEQF
TRBD2	TRBV6-2/TRBV6-3	13	TRBJ2-2	ASSLAGGPTGELF
.	TRBV20-1	10	TRBJ1-1	SARASSYLAF
TRBD1	TRBV29-1	12	TRBJ1-2	SVEPGQGAGGYT
.	TRBV11-2	12	TRBJ1-4	ASSLVTTGEKLF
.	TRBV20-1	10	TRBJ2-1	SARAEGFEQF
.	TRBV12-3/TRBV12-4	12	TRBJ1-1	ASSKYRMNTEAF
.	TRBV11-2	14	TRBJ2-3	ASSSNRFGSGDTQY
.	TRBV4-2	11	TRBJ2-1	ASSQDREDEQF
.	TRBV7-9	11	TRBJ1-4	ASSLASGGELF
.	TRBV7-8	12	TRBJ1-5	ASSLADVNQPQH
.	TRBV2	12	TRBJ2-5	ASSATGGSETQY
.	TRBV7-9	12	TRBJ1-1	ASSVRTVNTEAF
.	TRBV7-2	14	TRBJ1-5	ASSPMGGFADQPQH
.	TRBV3-1	11	TRBJ1-3	ASSPSVGNTIY
TRBD1	TRBV2	12	TRBJ2-5	ASKDGTGEETQY
.	TRBV5-1	13	TRBJ1-5	ASSSDGYSNQPQH